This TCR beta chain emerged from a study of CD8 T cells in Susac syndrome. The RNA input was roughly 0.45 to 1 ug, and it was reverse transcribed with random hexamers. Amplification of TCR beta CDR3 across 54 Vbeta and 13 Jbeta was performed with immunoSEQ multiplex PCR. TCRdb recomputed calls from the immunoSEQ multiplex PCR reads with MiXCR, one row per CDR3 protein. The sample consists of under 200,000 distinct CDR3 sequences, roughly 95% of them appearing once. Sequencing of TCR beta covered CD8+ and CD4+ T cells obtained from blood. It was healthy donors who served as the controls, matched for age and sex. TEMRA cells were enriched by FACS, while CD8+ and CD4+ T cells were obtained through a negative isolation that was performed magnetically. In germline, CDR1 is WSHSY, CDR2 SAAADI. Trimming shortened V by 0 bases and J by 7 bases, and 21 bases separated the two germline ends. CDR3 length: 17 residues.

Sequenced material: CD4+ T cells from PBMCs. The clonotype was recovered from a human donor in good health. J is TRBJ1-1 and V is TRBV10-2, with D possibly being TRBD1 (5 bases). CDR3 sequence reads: CASSESSWWQGVGEAFF. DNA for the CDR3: TGCGCCAGCAGTGAGTCGAGCTGGTGGCAGGGAGTCGGTGAAGCTTTCTTT.